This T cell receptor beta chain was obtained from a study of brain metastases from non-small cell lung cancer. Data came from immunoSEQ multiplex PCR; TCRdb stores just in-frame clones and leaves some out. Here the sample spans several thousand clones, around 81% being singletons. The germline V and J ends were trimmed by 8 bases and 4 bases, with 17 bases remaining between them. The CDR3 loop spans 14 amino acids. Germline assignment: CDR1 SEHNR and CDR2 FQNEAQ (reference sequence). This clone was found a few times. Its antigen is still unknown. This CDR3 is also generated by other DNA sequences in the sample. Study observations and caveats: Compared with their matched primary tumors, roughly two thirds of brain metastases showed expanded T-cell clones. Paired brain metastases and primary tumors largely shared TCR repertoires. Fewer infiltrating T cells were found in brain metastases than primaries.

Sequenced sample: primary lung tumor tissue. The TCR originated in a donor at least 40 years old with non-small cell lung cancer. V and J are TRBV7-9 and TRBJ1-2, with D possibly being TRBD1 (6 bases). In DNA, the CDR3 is TGTGCCAGCGAGGAACAGGGCAACGGCTATGGCTACACCTTC. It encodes CASEEQGNGYGYTF.